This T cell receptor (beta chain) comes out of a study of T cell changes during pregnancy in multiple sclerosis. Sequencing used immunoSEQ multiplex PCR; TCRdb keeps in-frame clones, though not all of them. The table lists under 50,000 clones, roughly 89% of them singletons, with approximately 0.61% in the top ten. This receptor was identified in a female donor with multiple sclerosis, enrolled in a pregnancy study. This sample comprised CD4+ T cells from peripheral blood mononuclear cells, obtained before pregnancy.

Here the CDR3 DNA reads TGTGCCAGCAGCGTAGTGTCCGGGGATGGGGAGCAGTACTTC. It translates to CASSVVSGDGEQYF. The chain recombines TRBV9 with TRBJ2-7; TRBD2 might be the D (5 bases). The CDR3 is 14 amino acids. Trimming removed 0 bases at V and 7 bases at J, with 14 bases between. Looked up from germline, CDR1 is SGDLS and CDR2 is YYNGEE.